This paragraph reports one T cell receptor (beta chain). The antigen remains unidentified. Per germline, CDR1 SGDLS and CDR2 YYNGEE. CDR3 length equals 15 residues. The germline V and J ends were trimmed by 4 bases and 8 bases, with 19 bases remaining between them. Produced via immunoSEQ multiplex PCR; TCRdb's table is partial and in-frame only. The table lists under 150,000 clones, approximately 87% of them singletons. These data belong to a study of cytomegalovirus exposure and HLA in healthy donors. From the approximately 110-subject validation cohort, which was separate from the roughly 710-subject first cohort, the donors were drawn. General study results and limits: The dataset shows that most TCR sequences were rare, while some public TCRs occurred in many donors. According to a subsequent analysis, TCR clusters from the first cohort were inclined to appear together in the roughly 120 validation repertoires. Listed as cytomegalovirus-associated were 150 to 200 TCR beta chains.

The sequencing sample was made of PBMCs. The V call is TRBV9, the J call TRBJ2-1; the D gene is possibly TRBD2 (5 bases). This TCR derives from a man aged 18 to 30 in good health and CMV-seronegative. CDR3 nucleotides: TGTGCCAGCAGCCCCCAACTAGTTGTTACCCATGAGCAGTTCTTC. It is translated as CASSPQLVVTHEQFF.